This TCR beta chain was retrieved from a study of response to subunit inactivated influenza vaccine (dated by TCRdb to 2016 to 2019). Concerning the study at large: Deep quantitative T cell receptor repertoire profiling was used in the study to track responses to a trivalent subunit inactivated influenza vaccine. Paper-wide results and their limitations: The authors suggested that each seasonal influenza vaccination may recruit only a limited number of new T cells.

Comments on this clonotype: Its target antigen remains unknown. Nothing much larger sits one base from this clone, and base qualities are not available.

Trimming leaves V shorter by 3 bases and J shorter by 1 base, with the junction holding 6 bases beyond the gene matches. The CDR3 has 15 amino acids, counting the end cysteine and phenylalanine. The only DNA kept is the CDR3, 45 bases in frame from the first base. From the germline V gene (reference sequence), CDR1 is DFQATT and CDR2 is SNEGSKA. The library was obtained by RT-PCR. Sequencing was performed on an Illumina HiSeq 2500. TCRdb applied fastp at Q25 and MiXCR to the public reads, then kept only in-frame beta chains. Records with the same CDR3 protein are collapsed into one entry carrying the most frequent genes and DNA. The sample table lists about 780,000 distinct CDR3 sequences, approximately 17% of them with a count of one. The ten largest account for approximately 10% of the sample.

The sample was PBMCs from blood, taken 5 days after vaccination. The TCR sequence derives from a man aged 45 to 65 who received an inactivated influenza vaccine. Donor details come from another sample of the same person, matched by shared clones. The V gene is TRBV20-1 and the J gene is TRBJ2-1; the junction holds 7 bases that match TRBD2. The CDR3 corresponds to CSASGRGTSYNEQFF. The sequence in DNA is TGCAGTGCTAGTGGGCGGGGGACTTCCTACAATGAGCAGTTCTTC.